The 30 T cell receptor beta chains presented below share a single source sample, sequenced in a study of OX40 agonist ivuxolimab in advanced cancers. Assay used: immunoSEQ multiplex PCR; TCRdb lists only in-frame clones, some missing. Of roughly 48,000 clones in the sample, 79% were seen once. The source was CD4+ or CD8+ T cells sorted from blood, collected in a trial of the OX40 agonist ivuxolimab. The source is an adult with an advanced solid tumor such as melanoma, head and neck, liver or kidney cancer.

The chain recombines TRBV2 with TRBJ1-5; 11 nucleotides align to TRBD1. The length of the CDR3 is 14 residues. CDR1 is SNHLY and CDR2 is FYNNEI in the germline V gene. V shed 3 bases and J 7 bases; nucleotides not matched to a gene: 2. In nucleotides, the CDR3 is TGTGCCAGCAGTGAGGGACAGGGGGAACAGCCCCAGCATTTT. Translating gives CASSEGQGEQPQHF.

The chain employs TRBV5-8 and TRBJ1-6; 7 bases align to TRBD1. Germline V lookup: CDR1 SGHTS, CDR2 YDEGEE. V was pared by 2 bases and J by 7 bases, with 3 bases of the junction left unmatched. The CDR3 runs 14 residues. DNA of the CDR3: TGTGCCAGCAGCTTTGACAGGGCGAATTCACCCCTCCACTTT. Translating gives CASSFDRANSPLHF.

Here the CDR3 reads CASQAAGWNEKLFF. Here the CDR3 DNA reads TGTGCCAGCCAGGCGGCAGGGTGGAATGAAAAACTGTTTTTT. The rearrangement uses TRBV18 and TRBJ1-4, with a weak D call TRBD1 (5 bases). Trimming stripped 8 bases from V and 5 bases from J, with 15 bases between. The CDR3 has 14 amino acids. Germline CDR1 KGHSH, CDR2 LQKENI.

The genes are TRBV7-2 and TRBJ1-5, with D perhaps matching TRBD1 (5 bases). V dropped 0 bases and J dropped 6 bases, with 9 bases sitting between them. In germline, CDR1 is SGHTA, CDR2 FQGNSA. The CDR3 loop spans 14 amino acids. CDR3 in DNA: TGTGCCAGCAGCTTAGCAGGGGTGGCTCAGCCCCAGCATTTT. Translating it yields CASSLAGVAQPQHF.

The chain links TRBV30 to TRBJ2-1; D unresolved. Germline V lookup: CDR1 GTSNPN, CDR2 SVGIG (reference sequence). Trimming shortened V by 1 base and J by 5 bases, and 6 bases separated the two germline ends. The CDR3 is made up of 12 amino acids. In DNA, the CDR3 is TGTGCCTGGAGTGCCCAGAACAATGAGCAGTTCTTC. Protein: CAWSAQNNEQFF.

The J gene is TRBJ2-1, the V gene TRBV6-5; perhaps TRBD2 as D (5 bases). The CDR3 extends over 11 amino acids. Trimming took off 4 bases at V and 9 bases at J, with 7 bases between the two ends. Germline lookup yields CDR1 MNHEY and CDR2 SVGAGI. This CDR3 is CASSWGVEQFF. CDR3 DNA: TGTGCCAGCAGTTGGGGAGTTGAGCAGTTCTTC.

The chain uses TRBV7-2 and TRBJ2-7; the D gene is possibly TRBD2 (6 bases). The germline V gene has CDR1 SGHTA and CDR2 FQGNSA. The V end lost 7 bases, the J end lost 6 bases, and 16 bases lay between the germline ends. The CDR3 is made up of 13 amino acids. DNA of the CDR3: TGTGCCAGCACCTCCGCGCGGGGTGGCGAGCAGTACTTC. Translated: CASTSARGGEQYF.

This clone occurred once. The CDR3 DNA is TGTGCCAGCAGACGCCCGGGACTAGCGATGGAGACCCAGTACTTC. Protein: CASRRPGLAMETQYF. This rearrangement joins TRBV7-2 to TRBJ2-5; 10 bases align to TRBD2. The CDR3 runs to 15 residues. CDR1 and CDR2 from the germline V gene are SGHTA and FQGNSA. V dropped 6 bases and J dropped 5; count of bases not matched to a gene: 9.

Concerning this clone: The junction departs from germline at one end; a sequencing error may be responsible. V and J are TRBV7-9 and TRBJ1-6; D is ambiguous. Germline CDR1 reads SEHNR; CDR2 reads FQNEAQ (reference sequence). This CDR3 comprises 18 residues. The CDR3 spells CASGFGPPRGSYNSPLHF. CDR3 DNA sequence: TGTGCCAGCGGCTTTGGACCCCCACGGGGCTCCTATAATTCACCCCTCCACTTT.

The chain carries TRBV29-1 and TRBJ2-3, with D uncertain. The CDR3 sequence is 13 residues long. Trimming removed 0 bases at V and 6 bases at J, with 10 bases between. The germline V gene has CDR1 SQVTM and CDR2 ANQGSEA. The CDR3 DNA is TGCAGCGTTGAAGAAGGCCTTGCGGATACGCAGTATTTT. It encodes CSVEEGLADTQYF.

The rearrangement joins TRBV10-3 to TRBJ2-1; tentative D call: TRBD2 (5 bases). Germline CDR1 is ENHRY and CDR2 is SYGVKD. Trimming left V 4 bases short and J 7 bases short, with 17 bases between. The CDR3 has 15 amino acids. CDR3 residues: CAISVKVTEGNEQFF. The CDR3 coding sequence is TGTGCCATCAGTGTCAAAGTGACTGAGGGAAATGAGCAGTTCTTC.

The chain joins TRBV7-9 to TRBJ1-1, with a tentative D call TRBD1 (6 bases). This CDR3 comprises 14 residues. The V and J ends lost 3 bases and 4 bases respectively, with 12 bases between them. Germline CDR1 SEHNR, CDR2 FQNEAQ (reference sequence). CDR3 coding DNA: TGTGCCAGCAGCTTTCGACAGGCCATCACTGAAGCTTTCTTT. This encodes CASSFRQAITEAFF.

This chain joins TRBV5-4 and TRBJ1-5; weak D call: TRBD1 (5 bases). The CDR3 totals 13 residues. Germline-derived CDR1 and CDR2 are SGHNT and YYREEE (reference sequence). Trimming left V 0 bases short and J 9 bases short, with 10 bases between. The CDR3 is CASSLEGIGPQHF. The CDR3 region has the DNA TGTGCCAGCAGCTTGGAGGGGATTGGGCCCCAGCATTTT.

The chain carries TRBV7-2 and TRBJ2-2, with D tentatively TRBD2 (6 bases). The germline V gene has CDR1 SGHTA and CDR2 FQGNSA. CDR3 length: 17 residues. Between the trimmed V and J ends, which lost 1 base and 6 bases, there was a span of 18 bases. The CDR3 sequence is CASSLGILGRSAGELFF. CDR3 nucleotide sequence: TGTGCCAGCAGCTTAGGTATCCTAGGGAGGTCCGCCGGGGAGCTGTTTTTT.

The CDR3 is CASSLELQGGNSPLHF. CDR3 DNA sequence: TGTGCCAGCAGCTTGGAGCTACAGGGGGGAAATTCACCCCTCCACTTT. The chain combines TRBV5-5 with TRBJ1-6; TRBD1 agrees at 8 bases. CDR3 length: 16 amino acids. The V segment lost 0 bases and the J segment 7 bases; nucleotides outside the gene matches: 6. CDR1 and CDR2 (germline): SGHKS, YYEKEE (reference sequence).

The chain combines TRBV30 with TRBJ1-4, with D perhaps matching TRBD1 (5 bases). Trimming took off 2 bases at V and 0 bases at J, with 7 bases between the two ends. This CDR3 is built from 14 residues. Germline V gene lookup returns CDR1 GTSNPN and CDR2 SVGIG (reference sequence). The CDR3 sequence is CAWSTTATNEKLFF. The CDR3 DNA reads TGTGCCTGGAGTACGACAGCAACTAATGAAAAACTGTTTTTT.

V gene TRBV7-8 combines with J gene TRBJ2-7, with D tentatively TRBD1 (6 bases). Germline assignment: CDR1 SGHVS and CDR2 FQNEAQ. V lost 3 bases, J lost 2 bases, and 14 bases lay in between. The CDR3 contains 15 residues. CDR3 amino acids: CASSFGAGDTYEQYF. DNA for the CDR3: TGTGCCAGCAGCTTCGGGGCAGGGGACACCTACGAGCAGTACTTC.

The chain links TRBV7-7 to TRBJ2-1; 9 positions match TRBD2. The CDR3 has 15 amino acids. V trimming: 1 base; J trimming: 7 bases; junction bases outside the gene matches: 5. Germline V gene lookup returns CDR1 SSHAT and CDR2 FNYEAQ (reference sequence). The CDR3 is CASSLGSGGRNEQFF. CDR3 nucleotides: TGTGCCAGCAGCTTAGGTAGCGGGGGACGGAATGAGCAGTTCTTC.

This chain uses TRBV7-2 with TRBJ1-1; 11 bases are shared with TRBD1. The CDR3 is made up of 17 amino acids. Germline V gives CDR1 SGHTA, CDR2 FQGNSA. J lost 4 bases, V lost 5 bases, and 12 bases had no gene match. CDR3 amino acids: CASSPQPAGTGGTEAFF. The CDR3 bases are TGTGCCAGCAGCCCCCAGCCAGCCGGGACAGGGGGCACTGAAGCTTTCTTT.

This clone was seen just once. One junction end disagrees with the germline gene, perhaps due to a read error. The rearrangement links TRBV5-4 to TRBJ1-6; D ambiguous. This CDR3 has 13 amino acids. Per germline, CDR1 SGHNT and CDR2 YYREEE (reference sequence). CDR3 loop: CASSQIEDSPLHF. CDR3 nucleotide sequence: TGCGCCAGCAGCCAAATTGAGGACTCACCCCTCCACTTT.

The J gene is TRBJ1-5, the V gene TRBV15, with D perhaps matching TRBD1 (5 bases). The V gene lost 0 bases and the J gene lost 2 bases, with 8 bases spanning the gap. The V gene's germline CDR1 is LNHNV and CDR2 YYDKDF (reference sequence). The CDR3 sequence is 15 residues long. The CDR3 loop is CATSRDGGGNQPQHF. The DNA for the CDR3 is TGTGCCACCAGCAGAGATGGGGGAGGCAATCAGCCCCAGCATTTT.

The genes are TRBV18 and TRBJ2-7; D perhaps matches TRBD1 (5 bases). This CDR3 is 12 amino acids long. Per germline, CDR1 KGHSH and CDR2 LQKENI. Between the trimmed V and J ends, which lost 1 base and 6 bases, there was a span of 7 bases. The CDR3 bases are TGTGCCAGCTCACCACAGGGGTTCGAGCAGTACTTC. This encodes CASSPQGFEQYF.

The chain combines TRBV10-3 with TRBJ1-1; D ambiguous. V lost 6 bases, J lost 10 bases, and 24 bases lay in between. The germline gives CDR1 ENHRY, CDR2 SYGVKD. CDR3 length equals 15 residues. CDR3 in amino acids: CAIRDPDGSPPGAFF. CDR3 sequence (DNA): TGTGCCATCAGGGATCCCGACGGCTCCCCTCCCGGAGCTTTCTTT.

The genes are TRBV28 and TRBJ1-3; 8 nucleotides agree with TRBD1. Germline values: CDR1 MDHEN, CDR2 SYDVKM. The trim removed 1 base at V and 7 bases at J, leaving 6 bases unmatched. The CDR3 spans 15 residues. The CDR3 DNA reads as TGTGCCAGCAGTTTATTCTCCACAGGGGGGAACACCATATATTTT. It codes for CASSLFSTGGNTIYF.

V and J are TRBV28 and TRBJ1-5; no clear D gene. V lost 6 bases, J lost 6 bases, and 9 bases lay in between. This CDR3 comprises 12 residues. Germline CDR1 and CDR2: MDHEN and SYDVKM. The CDR3 is CASRAGLQPQHF. The CDR3 region has the DNA TGTGCCAGCAGGGCCGGTCTTCAGCCCCAGCATTTT.

A remark on this clone: One end of the junction does not line up with germline, which may come from a read error. The chain couples TRBV7-2 to TRBJ2-7, with D possibly TRBD1 on 5 matching bases. This CDR3 spans 15 amino acids. Germline V lookup: CDR1 SGHTA, CDR2 FQGNSA. The CDR3 sequence: CASSQVSDSSYEQYF. Here the CDR3 DNA reads TGCGCCAGCAGCCAAGTTTCCGACAGCTCCTACGAGCAGTACTTC.

The chain couples TRBV29-1 to TRBJ2-1; 14 bases map to TRBD2. V shed 7 bases and J 8 bases; nucleotides not matched to a gene: 4. From germline, CDR1 is SQVTM and CDR2 ANQGSEA. The CDR3 sequence is 13 residues long. The DNA for the CDR3 is TGCAGCGCTGGGACTAGCGGGAGCTATGAGCAGTTCTTC. This sequence encodes CSAGTSGSYEQFF.

V and J are TRBV10-3 and TRBJ1-1; possibly TRBD1 for D (5 bases). Per germline, CDR1 ENHRY and CDR2 SYGVKD. CDR3 size: 14 residues. Trimming stripped 0 bases from V and 5 bases from J, with 10 bases between. The CDR3 here is CAISESGGGTEAFF. Here the CDR3 DNA reads TGTGCCATCAGTGAGTCGGGGGGTGGGACTGAAGCTTTCTTT.

The chain joins TRBV19 to TRBJ2-1; D perhaps matches TRBD1 (5 bases). This CDR3 has 15 amino acids. CDR1 and CDR2 (germline): LNHDA, SQIVND (reference sequence). V gave up 9 bases and J gave up 2 bases, with 17 bases separating them. The CDR3 loop is CASTDSKLTYNEQFF. DNA for the CDR3: TGTGCCAGCACCGACAGTAAATTAACCTACAATGAGCAGTTCTTC.

This clone was seen just once. V and J are TRBV5-1 and TRBJ2-7; D is ambiguous. This CDR3 has 13 amino acids. Germline CDR1 is SGHRS and CDR2 is YFSETQ. V lost 1 base and J 6 bases, leaving 11 bases between the germline ends. CDR3 DNA sequence: TGCGCCAGCAGCTTGACCCGGAACCTCGAGCAGTACTTC. Its protein product is CASSLTRNLEQYF. Full variable domain (remainder filled in from reference TRBV5-1 and TRBJ2-7): KAGVTQTPRYLIKTRGQQVTLSCSPISGHRSVSWYQQTPGQGLQFLFEYFSETQRNKGNFPGRFSGRQFSNSRSEMNVSTLELGDSALYLCASSLTRNLEQYFGPGTRLTVT.